Presented here are 14 T cell receptor beta chains from one specimen sequenced in a study of spatial heterogeneity in lung cancer. Notes on the study in general: The study found that expanded intratumoral alpha and beta TCR counts tracked tumor mutation counts.

MiXCR, applied by TCRdb to the 5' RACE reads, yields one record per CDR3 protein. The profile shows fewer than 15,000 distinct CDR3 sequences, less than 6.5% of them singletons. These receptors' antigens are unknown. Time point here: sample taken at primary tumor resection. Sequenced material: lung tumor tissue, taken at surgery. The origin of the receptors is a female donor with early-stage non-small cell lung cancer.

This clonotype was recorded at least ten times. This chain joins TRBV2 and TRBJ2-4, with no clear D. The V end lost 4 bases, the J end lost 0 bases, and 10 bases lay between the germline ends. The germline CDR1 and CDR2 sequences are SNHLY and FYNNEI. This CDR3 is built from 15 residues. In DNA form, the CDR3 reads TGTGCCAGCAGTGGTTGGGATTTAGCCAAAAACATTCAGTACTTC. Translated, it gives CASSGWDLAKNIQYF.

This clonotype was recorded many times. The rearrangement uses TRBV7-2 and TRBJ1-4; weak D call: TRBD1 (5 bases). This CDR3 has 15 residues. The germline V gene has CDR1 SGHTA and CDR2 FQGNSA. The V and J ends lost 2 bases and 7 bases respectively, with 14 bases between them. This CDR3 is CASSLSQGRGEKLFF. The CDR3 bases are TGTGCCAGCAGCTTATCCCAGGGTAGGGGTGAAAAACTGTTTTTT.

Ten or more counts support this clonotype. V is TRBV12-3 or TRBV12-4 and J is TRBJ1-2; TRBD1 agrees at 8 bases. V lost 5 bases to trimming and J lost 4 bases; unmatched junction nucleotides: 6. The length of the CDR3 is 14 residues. Here the CDR3 reads CASSPTGQGYGYTF. The CDR3 nucleotides read TGTGCCAGCAGTCCTACAGGACAGGGCTATGGCTACACCTTC.

The V gene is TRBV19, the J gene TRBJ1-1, with D uncertain. This CDR3 has 13 residues. V was pared by 7 bases and J by 8 bases, with 17 bases between. Germline V gene lookup returns CDR1 LNHDA and CDR2 SQIVND (reference sequence). CDR3 DNA: TGTGCCAGTACCTCCCGGGAAGGGTTCGAAGCTTTCTTT. Its translation is CASTSREGFEAFF.

By share, this clonotype ranks as medium-sized. This chain uses TRBV4-3 with TRBJ2-5, with no clear D. This CDR3 region has 14 residues. V lost 0 bases and J lost 6, with 11 bases in between. Germline loops: CDR1 LGHNA, CDR2 YSLEER. The CDR3 loop is CASSQEVLGKTQYF. The CDR3 nucleotides are TGCGCCAGCAGCCAAGAGGTCCTCGGAAAGACCCAGTACTTC.

This clonotype was detected only once. The chain uses TRBV7-3 and TRBJ2-2; unclear D gene. Germline CDR1 is SGHTA and CDR2 is FQGTGA. CDR3 length: 16 amino acids. Trimming took off 6 bases at V and 1 base at J, with 15 bases between the two ends. Written as DNA, the CDR3 is TGTGCCAGCAGTCTTAATAGCCCGGGGAACACCGGGGAGCTGTTTTTT. This gives the protein CASSLNSPGNTGELFF.

This clonotype is medium-sized in the sample. The J gene is TRBJ2-5, the V gene TRBV14; D may be TRBD1 or TRBD2 (5 bases each). The CDR3 is 16 amino acids. Trimming shortened V by 0 bases and J by 2 bases, and 13 bases separated the two germline ends. CDR1 and CDR2 from the germline V gene are SGHDN and FVKESK. CDR3 sequence reads: CASSQDRFGGQETQYF. CDR3 coding DNA: TGTGCCAGCAGCCAAGATCGGTTTGGGGGACAAGAGACCCAGTACTTC.

This clonotype was recorded many times. The V call is TRBV7-9, the J call TRBJ1-3; 7 bases fit TRBD1. Germline lookup yields CDR1 SEHNR and CDR2 FQNEAQ (reference sequence). The CDR3 is 16 amino acids. V gave up 5 bases and J gave up 5 bases; unmatched junction bases: 12. DNA of the CDR3: TGTGCCAGCAGCGCCAACAGGGGCCAAAGACGAAACACCATATATTTT. This gives the protein CASSANRGQRRNTIYF. Filled out from reference TRBV7-9 and TRBJ1-3, the complete variable domain reads DTGVSQNPRHKITKRGQNVTFRCDPISEHNRLYWYRQTLGQGPEFLTYFQNEAQLEKSRLLSDRFSAERPKGSFSTLEIQRTEQGDSAMYLCASSANRGQRRNTIYFGEGSWLTVV.

This clonotype was found many times. V is TRBV6-2 or TRBV6-3 and J is TRBJ2-1; possible D gene TRBD2, 6 bases. Germline CDR1 reads MNHEY; CDR2 reads SVGEGT. Trimming took 0 bases from V and 9 from J, leaving 9 bases between them. This CDR3 contains 13 residues. CDR3: CASSYSIGGEQFF. CDR3 in DNA: TGTGCCAGCAGTTACTCGATCGGGGGTGAGCAGTTCTTC.

This clonotype has at least ten counts. In DNA form, the CDR3 reads TGTGCCAGCAGTCCGATAGGGCGAAAGAACACTGAAGCTTTCTTT. Translation: CASSPIGRKNTEAFF. The chain is built from TRBV6-5 and TRBJ1-1; D call uncertain. The germline CDR1 and CDR2 sequences are MNHEY and SVGAGI. The CDR3 is 15 amino acids. V lost 5 bases and J 1 base, leaving 14 bases between the germline ends.

This clonotype has a count of ten or more. The chain links TRBV3-1 to TRBJ1-2; TRBD1 aligns across 11 bases. Looked up from germline, CDR1 is LGHDT and CDR2 is YNNKEL (reference sequence). J gave up 6 bases and V 3 bases, and 3 bases lay outside the gene matches. This CDR3 contains 14 residues. CDR3 DNA: TGTGCCAGCAGCCACCGGACAGGGGGCGATGGCTACACCTTC. Translated, it gives CASSHRTGGDGYTF.

By sample fraction, this clonotype is large. The chain carries TRBV21-1 and TRBJ1-1. TRBV21-1 is assigned pseudogene status. The CDR3 runs 15 residues. CDR3: CASSHTAIGNTEAFF. The CDR3 DNA reads TGTGCCAGCAGCCACACCGCTATTGGGAACACTGAAGCTTTCTTT.

The table lists this clonotype with many counts. The V call is TRBV7-9, the J call TRBJ1-6, with unresolved D. This CDR3 region has 18 residues. Germline V lookup: CDR1 SEHNR, CDR2 FQNEAQ (reference sequence). Trimming stripped 3 bases from V and 0 bases from J, with 15 bases between. CDR3 sequence: CASSLAGSFPSYNSPLHF. CDR3 DNA sequence: TGTGCCAGCAGCTTGGCGGGCAGCTTCCCCTCCTATAATTCACCCCTCCACTTT.

The table lists this clonotype with many counts. The CDR3 bases are TGTGCCAGCAGGTCAGAGGGGCGCACTGAAGCTTTCTTT. Protein sequence: CASRSEGRTEAFF. V is TRBV12-3 or TRBV12-4 and J is TRBJ1-1; the D gene is possibly TRBD1 (5 bases). The ends were cut back, 6 bases at V and 4 bases at J, with 12 bases in the middle. The CDR3 spans 13 residues.